The sequence of this TCR beta chain was determined in a study of blood T cell repertoires in COVID-19. Study overall: Whether acute or convalescent, the COVID-19 samples came from the United States, Italy and Spain. Nucleic acid was either cDNA or gDNA, and it came from T cells, B-cell-depleted T cells, or PBMCs.

Authors' analysis steps: Scientists estimated how many nucleated cells there were by amplifying reference gene primers. TCRdb's copy holds only in-frame clones and misses some; the assay was immunoSEQ multiplex PCR. Clonal size and the V and J genes are those of that table, whereas D and trimming came from the DNA. The sample contains roughly 140,000 clones, roughly 82% of which appear only once. This clone appeared a single time. This CDR3 contains 11 residues. V shed 3 bases and J shed 4 bases, with 3 bases lying between them. Per germline, CDR1 SNHLY and CDR2 FYNNEI. The material sequenced was peripheral blood. The receptor was derived from a woman aged 50 to 60 in a cohort sampled during active or convalescent COVID-19. The chain has TRBV2 and TRBJ2-5; D not certain. This CDR3 is CASSERETQYF. Written as DNA, the CDR3 is TGTGCCAGCAGTGAGAGAGAGACCCAGTACTTC.